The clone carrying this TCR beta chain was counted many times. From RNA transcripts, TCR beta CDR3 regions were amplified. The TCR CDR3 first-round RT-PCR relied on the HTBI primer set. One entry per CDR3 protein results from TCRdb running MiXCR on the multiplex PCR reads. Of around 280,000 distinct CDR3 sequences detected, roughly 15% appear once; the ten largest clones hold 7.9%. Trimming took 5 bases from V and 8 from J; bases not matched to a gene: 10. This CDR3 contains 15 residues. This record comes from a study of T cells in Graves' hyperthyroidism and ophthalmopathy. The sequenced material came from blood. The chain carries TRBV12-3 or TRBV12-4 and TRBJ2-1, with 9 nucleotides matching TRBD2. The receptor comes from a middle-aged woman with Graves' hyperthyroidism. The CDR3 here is CASSRVSGRRDEQFF. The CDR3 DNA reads TGTGCCAGCAGTCGGGTAAGCGGGAGGAGAGATGAGCAGTTCTTC.